The 27 T cell receptor beta chains below come from one sample, sequenced in a study of blood T cell dynamics during melanoma immunotherapy. Indicated time point: week 3, after first cycle of checkpoint inhibitor. Clones were read by immunoSEQ multiplex PCR, and TCRdb kept only the in-frame ones, dropping some. Among some 20,000 clones listed, roughly 85% were seen once. The sequencing here drew on blood, taken from a patient treated with checkpoint blockade. The receptor set was obtained from a human donor with melanoma.

V and J are TRBV10-3 and TRBJ2-1, with 9 bases identical to TRBD2. CDR3 length equals 18 residues. Per the germline V gene, CDR1 is ENHRY and CDR2 is SYGVKD. With 6 bases clipped from V and 0 bases from J, the junction kept 12 bases outside the gene matches. CDR3 protein: CAISELGLARSSYNEQFF. The CDR3 DNA reads TGTGCCATCAGCGAGCTCGGACTAGCGCGATCCTCCTACAATGAGCAGTTCTTC.

This clone has more than one count but fewer than ten. The chain recombines TRBV28 with TRBJ2-2; TRBD1 matches at 10 bases. Unmatched junction bases numbered 16, after V lost 2 bases and J lost 4 bases. The CDR3 is 20 amino acids. Germline-derived CDR1 and CDR2 are MDHEN and SYDVKM. The CDR3 sequence is CASSLRSWKGQGLGTGELFF. The CDR3 coding sequence is TGTGCCAGCAGTTTACGGTCCTGGAAGGGACAGGGGTTGGGCACCGGGGAGCTGTTTTTT.

This clone was counted a single time. A read error may produce the germline difference seen at one junction end. The chain carries TRBV7-7 and TRBJ2-5, with D unresolved. CDR1 SSHAT and CDR2 FNYEAQ come from the germline V gene (reference sequence). This CDR3 region has 15 residues. The CDR3 DNA is TGTGCTAGCAGCGACAAACGTGGAGCCTCCGAGACCCAGTACTTC. Its translation is CASSDKRGASETQYF.

This clone was counted once. This sequence joins TRBV28 and TRBJ2-7, with D perhaps TRBD1 (6 bases). CDR1 MDHEN and CDR2 SYDVKM come from the germline V gene. The CDR3 has 13 amino acids. The V end lost 7 bases, the J end lost 7 bases, and 17 bases lay between the germline ends. CDR3 bases: TGTGCCAGCACCGGGACACGAAATCAGGAGCAGTACTTC. Protein sequence: CASTGTRNQEQYF.

The J gene is TRBJ1-2, the V gene TRBV29-1; TRBD1 aligns across 9 bases. In germline, CDR1 is SQVTM, CDR2 ANQGSEA. This CDR3 has 13 amino acids. With 5 bases clipped from V and 6 bases from J, the junction kept 7 bases outside the gene matches. CDR3 protein: CSVPPGDRDGYTF. The CDR3 DNA reads as TGCAGCGTTCCCCCGGGGGACAGGGATGGCTACACCTTC.

V gene TRBV28 combines with J gene TRBJ1-2; D might be TRBD1 (6 bases). The CDR3 runs 14 residues. Looked up from germline, CDR1 is MDHEN and CDR2 is SYDVKM. The V end was cut by 5 bases, the J end by 4 bases, with 14 bases between. The CDR3 here is CASSLSPTGYGYTF. The CDR3 DNA is TGTGCCAGCAGTCTCAGCCCGACAGGCTATGGCTACACCTTC.

This sequence joins TRBV7-8 and TRBJ2-7, with 9 nucleotides matching TRBD1. The CDR3 is made up of 15 amino acids. CDR1 and CDR2 (germline): SGHVS, FQNEAQ. After removal of 4 bases from V and 0 bases from J, the junction contained 4 bases not matched to a gene. CDR3 residues: CASSWGQGNSYEQYF. The CDR3 DNA follows: TGTGCCAGCAGCTGGGGACAGGGTAACTCCTACGAGCAGTACTTC.

The chain joins TRBV19 to TRBJ2-1; 10 nucleotides line up with TRBD2. The CDR3 runs to 15 residues. The germline gives CDR1 LNHDA, CDR2 SQIVND (reference sequence). The V and J ends lost 1 base and 5 bases, in that order; junction bases with no gene match: 2. The CDR3 DNA reads TGTGCCAGTAGTATAGTACTAGCGGGGAACAATGAGCAGTTCTTC. Protein: CASSIVLAGNNEQFF.

The gene calls are TRBV9 and TRBJ2-1; no clear D gene. The CDR3 has 13 amino acids. Germline assignment: CDR1 SGDLS and CDR2 YYNGEE. The V and J ends lost 0 bases and 9 bases respectively, with 10 bases between them. CDR3 loop: CASSVAGFSEQFF. Here the CDR3 DNA reads TGTGCCAGCAGCGTAGCGGGTTTTAGTGAGCAGTTCTTC.

V usage is TRBV29-1 and J usage is TRBJ2-1; TRBD2 matches 10 bases. Germline V gives CDR1 SQVTM, CDR2 ANQGSEA. The CDR3 covers 13 residues. The ends lost 8 bases at V and 3 bases at J; junction bases unmatched: 4. The DNA of the CDR3 is TGCAGCTCCGGGACTAGCGTCTACAATGAGCAGTTCTTC. Residues: CSSGTSVYNEQFF.

Concerning this clone: One end of the junction does not line up with germline, which may come from a read error. J is TRBJ2-5 and V is TRBV2, with 8 bases fitting TRBD1. The end of the DNA aligns better with TRBJ2-7, so the J call may be wrong. The CDR3 spans 14 residues. Germline V gene sequence: CDR1 SNHLY, CDR2 FYNNEI. CDR3 residues: CASSEGQGMYEQYF. The CDR3 bases are TGTGCCAGCAGCGAAGGACAGGGAATGTACGAGCAGTACTTC.

This chain uses TRBV29-1 with TRBJ2-3; TRBD2 matches 9 bases. V dropped 7 bases and J dropped 4; count of bases not matched to a gene: 9. Per germline, CDR1 SQVTM and CDR2 ANQGSEA. This CDR3 spans 14 amino acids. The DNA of the CDR3 is TGCAGCGGCAAGGGGCGGGAGGGCTCAGATACGCAGTATTTT. It is translated as CSGKGREGSDTQYF.

The V call is TRBV11-3, the J call TRBJ1-1, with D possibly TRBD1 on 5 matching bases. There are 12 residues in the CDR3. With 3 bases removed from V and 3 bases from J, the gap between germline ends came to 5 bases. Germline V CDR1 and CDR2: SGHNT, YENEEA. The CDR3 spells CASSLGDTEAFF. CDR3 nucleotide sequence: TGTGCCAGCAGCTTGGGGGACACTGAAGCTTTCTTT.

The gene calls are TRBV5-1 and TRBJ2-3; 9 positions agree with TRBD2. Germline values: CDR1 SGHRS, CDR2 YFSETQ. V lost 5 bases, J lost 0 bases, and 7 bases stayed unmatched. The CDR3 runs 16 residues. The CDR3 protein is CASRSTSGGSTDTQYF. The DNA for the CDR3 is TGCGCCAGCAGATCGACTAGCGGAGGGAGCACAGATACGCAGTATTTT.

The rearrangement links TRBV12-1 to TRBJ2-5; the table's D call, TRBD1, has no DNA check behind it. TRBV12-1 is classified as a pseudogene. This CDR3 is 17 amino acids long. For the CDR3, the DNA is TGTGCCAGCAGGACCCCGGGGCCACAGGGGGGGGGAGAGACCCAGTACTTC. Its protein product is CASRTPGPQGGGETQYF.

The J gene is TRBJ2-7, the V gene TRBV30; 9 bases are a match to TRBD1. The CDR3 is 17 amino acids. Per the germline V gene, CDR1 is GTSNPN and CDR2 is SVGIG (reference sequence). The junction had 12 bases not matched to a gene; V was cut back by 3 bases and J by 0 bases. The CDR3 sequence is CAWSLGQGPAFSYEQYF. The CDR3 region has the DNA TGTGCCTGGAGCCTCGGACAGGGGCCCGCTTTCTCCTACGAGCAGTACTTC.

The chain employs TRBV28 and TRBJ2-5; no firm D call. Trimming stripped 10 bases from V and 3 bases from J, with 6 bases between. The germline V gene has CDR1 MDHEN and CDR2 SYDVKM. This CDR3 spans 10 amino acids. This CDR3 reads CAIKKETQYF. The DNA for the CDR3 is TGTGCCATAAAAAAAGAGACCCAGTACTTC. Looking up the rest from reference TRBV28 and TRBJ2-5 gives the full variable domain: DVKVTQSSRYLVKRTGEKVFLECVQDMDHENMFWYRQDPGLGLRLIYFSYDVKMKEKGDIPEGYSVSREKKERFSLILESASTNQTSMYLCAIKKETQYFGPGTRLLVL.

V usage is TRBV7-2 and J usage is TRBJ1-5, with no clear D. CDR1 is SGHTA and CDR2 is FQGNSA in the germline V gene. The CDR3 loop spans 17 amino acids. Trimming took off 5 bases at V and 0 bases at J, with 17 bases between the two ends. The CDR3, as DNA: TGTGCCAGCAGCCCACGACGGGAACCTCATAGCAATCAGCCCCAGCATTTT. Protein sequence: CASSPRREPHSNQPQHF.

The V gene is TRBV5-5, the J gene TRBJ2-7; D not resolved. CDR3 length: 15 residues. Germline V gives CDR1 SGHKS, CDR2 YYEKEE (reference sequence). The germline V and J ends were trimmed by 4 bases and 2 bases, with 16 bases remaining between them. The CDR3 DNA follows: TGTGCCAGCAGCCCCTTCGACGCGTCCCCCTACGAGCAGTACTTC. It encodes CASSPFDASPYEQYF.

The chain uses TRBV13 and TRBJ2-1, with D maybe TRBD1 (6 bases). CDR3 size: 16 residues. Germline values: CDR1 PRHDT, CDR2 FYEKMQ (reference sequence). The V gene lost 6 bases and the J gene lost 0 bases, with 15 bases spanning the gap. CDR3 sequence: CASSLLGQSSYNEQFF. The CDR3 region has the DNA TGTGCCAGCAGTTTACTAGGACAGAGCTCCTACAATGAGCAGTTCTTC.

This clone was recorded only once. The chain has TRBV6-9 and TRBJ1-1; unclear D gene. The V and J ends lost 3 bases and 1 base respectively, with 6 bases between them. The germline CDR1 and CDR2 sequences are MNHGY and SVAAGI. The length of the CDR3 is 13 residues. The CDR3 nucleotides are TGTGCCAGCAGTTACGAGCAGAACACTGAAGCTTTCTTT. Translated: CASSYEQNTEAFF.

The chain carries TRBV27 and TRBJ2-5, with 7 bases aligning to TRBD2. CDR3 length equals 15 residues. The germline gives CDR1 MNHEY, CDR2 SMNVEV (reference sequence). Germline trimming cut 0 bases from V and 5 bases from J; bases unmatched to any gene: 6. The CDR3 sequence: CASSLSGGDWETQYF. The CDR3 region has the DNA TGTGCCAGCAGTTTATCGGGGGGGGATTGGGAGACCCAGTACTTC.

This clone was picked up one time. The chain has TRBV6-5 and TRBJ2-2; D call uncertain. The germline V and J ends were trimmed by 2 bases and 5 bases, with 15 bases remaining between them. Germline CDR1 is MNHEY and CDR2 is SVGAGI. The CDR3 is made up of 16 amino acids. Written as DNA, the CDR3 is TGTGCCAGCAGTTACGTCGGCGGCCGTGGGACCGGGGAGCTGTTTTTT. Translation: CASSYVGGRGTGELFF.

The chain links TRBV12-5 to TRBJ2-1; D perhaps matches TRBD1 (5 bases). V lost 5 bases and J lost 8, with 16 bases in between. The CDR3 has 14 residues. Germline CDR1 reads LGHNT; CDR2 reads FRNRAP. The CDR3 DNA reads as TGTGCTAGTGGTCCCCAGGGCTTCAGGGATGAGCAGTTCTTC. Translated, it gives CASGPQGFRDEQFF. The complete variable domain, with remaining parts taken from reference TRBV12-5 and TRBJ2-1, reads DARVTQTPRHKVTEMGQEVTMRCQPILGHNTVFWYRQTMMQGLELLAYFRNRAPLDDSGMPKDRFSAEMPDATLATLKIQPSEPRDSAVYFCASGPQGFRDEQFFGPGTRLTVL.

This clone has a single count. The rearrangement uses TRBV6-5 and TRBJ2-5, with no clear D. V gave up 3 bases and J gave up 5 bases, with 4 bases separating them. Germline loops: CDR1 MNHEY, CDR2 SVGAGI. The CDR3 sequence is 11 residues long. CDR3 region: CASSYGETQYF. The CDR3 nucleotides are TGTGCCAGCAGTTATGGGGAGACCCAGTACTTC.

The chain has TRBV7-9 and TRBJ2-2; 7 positions match TRBD2. Germline-derived CDR1 and CDR2 are SEHNR and FQNEAQ (reference sequence). V was pared by 6 bases and J by 5 bases, with 12 bases of the junction left unmatched. This CDR3 region has 16 residues. The CDR3 coding sequence is TGTGCCAGCAGGCCAGACTTAGACGGGGGGACCGGGGAGCTGTTTTTT. Its protein is CASRPDLDGGTGELFF.

The genes are TRBV18 and TRBJ2-1, with D perhaps TRBD2 (5 bases). CDR1 and CDR2 (germline): KGHSH, LQKENI. Trimming took 3 bases from V and 0 from J, leaving 9 bases between them. The CDR3 runs 15 residues. DNA of the CDR3: TGTGCCAGCTCACCTCGAGGGAGCTCCTACAATGAGCAGTTCTTC. Translating gives CASSPRGSSYNEQFF. The entire variable domain, with the rest obtained from reference TRBV18 and TRBJ2-1, is as follows: NAGVMQNPRHLVRRRGQEARLRCSPMKGHSHVYWYRQLPEEGLKFMVYLQKENIIDESGMPKERFSAEFPKEGPSILRIQQVVRGDSAAYFCASSPRGSSYNEQFFGPGTRLTVL.